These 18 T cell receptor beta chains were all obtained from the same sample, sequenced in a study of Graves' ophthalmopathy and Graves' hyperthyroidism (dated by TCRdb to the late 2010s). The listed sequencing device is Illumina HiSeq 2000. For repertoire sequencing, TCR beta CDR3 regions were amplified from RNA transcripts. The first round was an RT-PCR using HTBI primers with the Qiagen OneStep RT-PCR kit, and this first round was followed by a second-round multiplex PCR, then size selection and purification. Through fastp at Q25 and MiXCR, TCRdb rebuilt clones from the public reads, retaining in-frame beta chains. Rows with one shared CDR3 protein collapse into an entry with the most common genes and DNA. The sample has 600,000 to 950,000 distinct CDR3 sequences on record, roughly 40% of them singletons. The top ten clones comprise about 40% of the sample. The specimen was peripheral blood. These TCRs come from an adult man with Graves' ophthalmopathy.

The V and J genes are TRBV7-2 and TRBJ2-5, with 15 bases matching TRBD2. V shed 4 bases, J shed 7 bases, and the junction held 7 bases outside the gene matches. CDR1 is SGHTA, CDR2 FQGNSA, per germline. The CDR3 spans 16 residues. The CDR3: CASSSRTSGRVGTQYF. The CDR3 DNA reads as TGTGCCAGCAGCTCCCGGACTAGCGGGAGGGTTGGGACCCAGTACTTC.

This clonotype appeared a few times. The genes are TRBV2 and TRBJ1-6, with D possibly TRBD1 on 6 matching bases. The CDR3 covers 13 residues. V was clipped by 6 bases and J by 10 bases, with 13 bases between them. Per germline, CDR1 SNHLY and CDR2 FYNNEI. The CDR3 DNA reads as TGTGCCAGCAGCCAGGGGAAGGGATCACCCCTCCACTTT. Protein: CASSQGKGSPLHF.

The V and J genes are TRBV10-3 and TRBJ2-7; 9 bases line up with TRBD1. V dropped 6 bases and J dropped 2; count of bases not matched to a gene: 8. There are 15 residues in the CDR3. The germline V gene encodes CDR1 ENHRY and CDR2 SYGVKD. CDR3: CAIRDRDREAYEQYF. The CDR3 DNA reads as TGTGCCATCAGGGACCGGGACAGGGAGGCCTACGAGCAGTACTTC.

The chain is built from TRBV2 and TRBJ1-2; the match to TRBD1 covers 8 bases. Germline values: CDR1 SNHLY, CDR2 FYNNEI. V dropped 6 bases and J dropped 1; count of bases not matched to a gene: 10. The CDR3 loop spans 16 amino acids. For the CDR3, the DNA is TGTGCCAGCAGCGCTAACGACAGGGGAAGTAACTATGGCTACACCTTC. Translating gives CASSANDRGSNYGYTF. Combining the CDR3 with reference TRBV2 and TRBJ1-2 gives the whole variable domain EPEVTQTPSHQVTQMGQEVILRCVPISNHLYFYWYRQILGQKVEFLVSFYNNEISEKSEIFDDQFSVERPDGSNFTLKIRSTKLEDSAMYFCASSANDRGSNYGYTFGSGTRLTVV.

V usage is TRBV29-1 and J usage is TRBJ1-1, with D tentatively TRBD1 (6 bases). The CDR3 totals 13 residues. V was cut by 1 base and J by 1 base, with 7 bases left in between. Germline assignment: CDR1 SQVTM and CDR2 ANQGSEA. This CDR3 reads CSVEGGQNTEAFF. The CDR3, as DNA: TGCAGCGTTGAAGGGGGGCAGAACACTGAAGCTTTCTTT.

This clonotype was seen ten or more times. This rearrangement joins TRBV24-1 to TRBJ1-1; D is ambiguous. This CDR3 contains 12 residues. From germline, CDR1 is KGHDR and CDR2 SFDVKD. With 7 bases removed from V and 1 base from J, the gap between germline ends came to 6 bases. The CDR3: CATRDKNTEAFF. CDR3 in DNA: TGTGCCACCAGAGACAAGAACACTGAAGCTTTCTTT.

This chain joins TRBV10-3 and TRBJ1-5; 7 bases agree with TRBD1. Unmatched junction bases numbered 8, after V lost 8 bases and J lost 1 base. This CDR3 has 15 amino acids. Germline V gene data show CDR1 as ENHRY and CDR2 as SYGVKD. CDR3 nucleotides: TGTGCCATCGGAGAGAGACAGGGAAGCAATCAGCCCCAGCATTTT. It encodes CAIGERQGSNQPQHF.

The CDR3 sequence: CASSSGQGEYTEAFF. In DNA, the CDR3 is TGTGCCAGCAGCTCCGGACAGGGGGAGTACACTGAAGCTTTCTTT. The genes are TRBV7-9 and TRBJ1-1; 10 bases are shared with TRBD1. This CDR3 contains 15 residues. Germline trimming cut 4 bases from V and 3 bases from J; bases unmatched to any gene: 5. Germline CDR1 reads SEHNR; CDR2 reads FQNEAQ (reference sequence). Full variable domain (outside the CDR3, taken from reference TRBV7-9 and TRBJ1-1): DTGVSQNPRHKITKRGQNVTFRCDPISEHNRLYWYRQTLGQGPEFLTYFQNEAQLEKSRLLSDRFSAERPKGSFSTLEIQRTEQGDSAMYLCASSSGQGEYTEAFFGQGTRLTVV.

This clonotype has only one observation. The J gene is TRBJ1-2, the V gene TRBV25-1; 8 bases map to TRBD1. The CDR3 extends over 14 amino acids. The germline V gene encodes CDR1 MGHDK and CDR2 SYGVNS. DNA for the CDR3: TGTGCTAGAGAGATCACCCGGACAGGGAATGGCTACACCTTC. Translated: CAREITRTGNGYTF.

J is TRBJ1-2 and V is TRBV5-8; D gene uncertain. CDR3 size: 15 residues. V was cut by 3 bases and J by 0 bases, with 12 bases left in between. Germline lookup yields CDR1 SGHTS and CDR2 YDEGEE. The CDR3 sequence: CASSYSGTPNYGYTF. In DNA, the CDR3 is TGTGCCAGCAGCTACTCGGGCACTCCTAACTATGGCTACACCTTC.

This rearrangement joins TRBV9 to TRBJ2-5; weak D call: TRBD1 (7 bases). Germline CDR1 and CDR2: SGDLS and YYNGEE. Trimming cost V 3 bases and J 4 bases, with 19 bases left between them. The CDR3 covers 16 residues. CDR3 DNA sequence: TGTGCCAGCAGCGGGGCAGGGGGGCGGGCGAGAGAGACCCAGTACTTC. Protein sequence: CASSGAGGRARETQYF.

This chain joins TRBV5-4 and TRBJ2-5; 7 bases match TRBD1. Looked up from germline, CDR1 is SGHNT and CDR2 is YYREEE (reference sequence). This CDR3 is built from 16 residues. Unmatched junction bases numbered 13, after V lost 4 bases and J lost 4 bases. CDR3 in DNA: TGTGCCAGCAGCGGGGGTAGACAGGGTACCCCAGAGACCCAGTACTTC. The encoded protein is CASSGGRQGTPETQYF.

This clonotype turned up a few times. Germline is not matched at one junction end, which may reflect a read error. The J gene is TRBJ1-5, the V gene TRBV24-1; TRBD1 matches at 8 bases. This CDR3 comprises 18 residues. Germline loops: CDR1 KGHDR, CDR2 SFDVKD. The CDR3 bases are TGTGCCAGCAGTGGGGGCAGGGGGCGCGAAATGAGTAATCAGCCCCAGCATTTT. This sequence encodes CASSGGRGREMSNQPQHF.

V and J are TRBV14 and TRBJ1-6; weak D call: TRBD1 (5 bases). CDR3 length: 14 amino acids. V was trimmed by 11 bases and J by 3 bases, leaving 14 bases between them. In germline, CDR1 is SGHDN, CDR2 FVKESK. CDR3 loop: CACRDRNYNSPLHF. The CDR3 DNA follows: TGTGCCTGCCGAGACAGAAACTATAATTCACCCCTCCACTTT.

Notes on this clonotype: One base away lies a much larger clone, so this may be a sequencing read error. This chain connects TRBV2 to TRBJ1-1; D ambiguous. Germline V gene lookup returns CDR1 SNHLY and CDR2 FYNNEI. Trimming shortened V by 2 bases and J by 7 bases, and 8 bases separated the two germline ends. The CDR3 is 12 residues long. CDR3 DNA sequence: TGTGCCAGCAGTGAATGGGCATATGAAGCTTTCTTT. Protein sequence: CASSEWAYEAFF. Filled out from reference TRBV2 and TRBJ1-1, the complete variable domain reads EPEVTQTPSHQVTQMGQEVILRCVPISNHLYFYWYRQILGQKVEFLVSFYNNEISEKSEIFDDQFSVERPDGSNFTLKIRSTKLEDSAMYFCASSEWAYEAFFGQGTRLTVV.

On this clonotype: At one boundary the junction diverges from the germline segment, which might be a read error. CDR3 loop: CSAKSQAF. DNA of the CDR3: TGCAGTGCTAAGTCGCAGGCCTTC. The J gene is TRBJ2-5, the V gene TRBV20-1; D gene ambiguous. Germline CDR1 and CDR2: DFQATT and SNEGSKA (reference sequence). CDR3 size: 8 residues.

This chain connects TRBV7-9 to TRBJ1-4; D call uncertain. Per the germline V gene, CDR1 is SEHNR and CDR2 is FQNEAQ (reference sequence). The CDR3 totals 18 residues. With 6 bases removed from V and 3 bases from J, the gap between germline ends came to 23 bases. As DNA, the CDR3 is TGTGCCAGCAGTTACTCAACCTCCCCACAGCTCGCTAATGAAAAACTGTTTTTT. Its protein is CASSYSTSPQLANEKLFF.

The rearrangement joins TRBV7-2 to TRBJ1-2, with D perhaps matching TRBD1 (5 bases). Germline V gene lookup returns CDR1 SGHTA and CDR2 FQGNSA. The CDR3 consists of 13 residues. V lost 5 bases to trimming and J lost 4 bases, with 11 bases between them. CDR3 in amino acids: CASSVQALYGYTF. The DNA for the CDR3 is TGTGCCAGCAGCGTACAGGCGCTCTATGGCTACACCTTC.